This T cell receptor beta chain was found in a study of blood T cell repertoires in COVID-19. Repertoires were generated with immunoSEQ multiplex PCR, while TCRdb's copy carries only in-frame clones and drops some. Counted here are about 250,000 clones, about 88% occurring once; the ten biggest clones make up 2.1%. On this clone itself: One junction end disagrees with the germline gene, perhaps due to a read error. This same CDR3 is encoded by further DNA sequences in the sample.

The CDR3 sequence is 14 residues long. CDR1 and CDR2 from the germline V gene are SGHTA and FQGTGA. The sequenced material came from peripheral blood. This sequence joins TRBV7-3 and TRBJ1-2; weak D call: TRBD1 (5 bases). This receptor was identified in a woman between 40 and 55 years old who had recovered from COVID-19. The CDR3 DNA reads as TGTGCCAGCAGCTTAGGGCCTGATTGGGGCAGCTACACTTTC. Translated, it gives CASSLGPDWGSYTF.